This entry lists 27 T cell receptor beta chains sequenced from one sample in a study of post-analysis software for immune sequencing data. Study-level findings and limits: Patients had higher frequencies than controls of a handful of TRBV segments, including TRBV5-6, TRBV5-1 and TRBV20-1.

TCR beta cDNA libraries had unique molecular identifiers. TCRdb fed the PCR reads into MiXCR, producing one record per CDR3 protein. The sample lists hundreds of thousands of distinct CDR3 sequences, 55% to 60% seen once, with approximately 10% in the top ten. These TCRs are of unknown antigen specificity. Sequencing was carried out using blood. The source is a girl aged 2-10 years with multiple sclerosis.

The J gene is TRBJ1-2, the V gene TRBV5-1; maybe TRBD1 (6 bases). This CDR3 is built from 15 residues. V was clipped by 3 bases and J by 2 bases, with 14 bases between them. CDR1 and CDR2 (germline): SGHRS, YFSETQ. CDR3 sequence: CASSSDSDRNYGYTF. Here the CDR3 DNA reads TGCGCCAGCAGCTCCGATTCGGACAGAAACTATGGCTACACCTTC.

The V call is TRBV29-1, the J call TRBJ2-1; 9 bases are a match to TRBD2. The junction had 16 bases not matched to a gene; V was cut back by 6 bases and J by 4 bases. There are 17 residues in the CDR3. Germline CDR1 is SQVTM and CDR2 is ANQGSEA. DNA of the CDR3: TGCAGCGTACTCGATATTGGCGGGAGGGCCGGTTACAATGAGCAGTTCTTC. It translates to CSVLDIGGRAGYNEQFF.

The chain combines TRBV5-1 with TRBJ2-3, with a tentative D call TRBD2 (6 bases). CDR3 length: 15 amino acids. Germline loops: CDR1 SGHRS, CDR2 YFSETQ. V was pared by 1 base and J by 1 base, with 10 bases between. CDR3 sequence: CASSLIPSGTDTQYF. Here the CDR3 DNA reads TGCGCCAGCAGCTTGATACCTAGCGGCACAGATACGCAGTATTTT.

Many counts were recorded for this clonotype. The J gene is TRBJ2-5, the V gene TRBV29-1; a weak D match, TRBD2 (5 bases). This CDR3 comprises 12 residues. Between the trimmed V and J ends, which lost 3 bases and 4 bases, there was a span of 9 bases. From germline, CDR1 is SQVTM and CDR2 ANQGSEA. The CDR3 sequence: CSVESGRETQYF. CDR3 in DNA: TGCAGCGTTGAGTCGGGAAGAGAGACCCAGTACTTC.

J is TRBJ2-1 and V is TRBV10-3; 7 bases align to TRBD2. The germline V gene has CDR1 ENHRY and CDR2 SYGVKD. There are 16 residues in the CDR3. The ends lost 10 bases at V and 5 bases at J; junction bases unmatched: 17. Here the CDR3 reads CATRDGSGTPNNEQFF. As DNA, the CDR3 is TGTGCCACCAGAGATGGGAGCGGGACGCCGAACAATGAGCAGTTCTTC.

For the CDR3, the DNA is TGCGCCAGCAGCGACCGACTAGCGGGAATAACAGATACGCAGTATTTT. Its protein is CASSDRLAGITDTQYF. The V call is TRBV4-1, the J call TRBJ2-3; 11 bases line up with TRBD2. The CDR3 covers 16 residues. V shed 5 bases, J shed 3 bases, and the junction held 7 bases outside the gene matches. Per the germline V gene, CDR1 is MGHRA and CDR2 is YSYEKL.

The chain has TRBV5-1 and TRBJ2-7; D unresolved. V was shortened by 0 bases and J by 4 bases, with 11 bases between the two germline ends. CDR1 and CDR2 from the germline V gene are SGHRS and YFSETQ. The CDR3 loop spans 14 amino acids. DNA of the CDR3: TGCGCCAGCAGCTTGGCCCCCGACCTATACGAGCAGTACTTC. Its protein is CASSLAPDLYEQYF.

The chain combines TRBV5-1 with TRBJ2-3; D may match TRBD1 or TRBD2 (5 bases each). This CDR3 comprises 17 residues. V was pared by 0 bases and J by 4 bases, with 18 bases between. Germline CDR1 SGHRS, CDR2 YFSETQ. The CDR3 protein is CASSLASGGMIADTQYF. CDR3 DNA: TGCGCCAGCAGCTTGGCCAGTGGGGGAATGATCGCAGATACGCAGTATTTT.

The rearrangement joins TRBV11-2 to TRBJ2-3; possibly TRBD2 for D (6 bases). Per germline, CDR1 SGHAT and CDR2 FQNNGV. The CDR3 has 16 amino acids. V was clipped by 5 bases and J by 3 bases, with 18 bases between them. CDR3 protein: CASSPGGGVGTDTQYF. DNA of the CDR3: TGTGCCAGCAGCCCCGGAGGCGGGGTCGGGACAGATACGCAGTATTTT.

V and J are TRBV25-1 and TRBJ2-3, with D possibly TRBD1 on 6 matching bases. The V gene's germline CDR1 is MGHDK and CDR2 SYGVNS. V lost 5 bases and J lost 1, with 13 bases in between. CDR3 length: 15 residues. The CDR3 region has the DNA TGTGCCAGCAGTCAAACAGGGTACGGCACAGATACGCAGTATTTT. Translated, it gives CASSQTGYGTDTQYF. Drawing the rest from reference TRBV25-1 and TRBJ2-3, the complete variable domain is EADIYQTPRYLVIGTGKKITLECSQTMGHDKMYWYQQDPGMELHLIHYSYGVNSTEKGDLSSESTVSRIRTEHFPLTLESARPSHTSQYLCASSQTGYGTDTQYFGPGTRLTVL.

The chain links TRBV20-1 to TRBJ2-1, with D possibly being TRBD1 (6 bases). The CDR3 is 15 residues long. Trimming pared 0 bases from V and 7 bases from J, leaving 16 bases between. The germline V gene has CDR1 DFQATT and CDR2 SNEGSKA (reference sequence). The DNA for the CDR3 is TGCAGTGCTAGAGACCCGAAGGGGGATAGGAATGAGCAGTTCTTC. Amino acids: CSARDPKGDRNEQFF.

The rearrangement joins TRBV4-1 to TRBJ2-5; no clear D. Per germline, CDR1 MGHRA and CDR2 YSYEKL. Between the trimmed V and J ends, which lost 1 base and 2 bases, there was a span of 11 bases. The CDR3 runs to 15 residues. CDR3 DNA: TGCGCCAGCAGCCAAGGCTCGGCAGCTCAAGAGACCCAGTACTTC. Its translation is CASSQGSAAQETQYF.

This clonotype was seen a handful of times. J is TRBJ2-2 and V is TRBV10-1; maybe TRBD1 (6 bases). From germline, CDR1 is WNHNN and CDR2 SYGVQD (reference sequence). This CDR3 has 14 amino acids. V lost 4 bases and J lost 4, with 10 bases in between. The CDR3 region is CASSAGHATGELFF. The CDR3 DNA reads TGCGCCAGCAGTGCGGGACATGCCACCGGGGAGCTGTTTTTT.

This chain joins TRBV9 and TRBJ2-5, with D maybe TRBD2 (5 bases). Deletions cut 0 bases from V and 5 bases from J, with 8 bases between. Per the germline V gene, CDR1 is SGDLS and CDR2 is YYNGEE. The CDR3 loop spans 13 amino acids. CDR3 sequence reads: CASSVDGGETQYF. In DNA, the CDR3 is TGTGCCAGCAGCGTAGATGGAGGTGAGACCCAGTACTTC.

This clonotype turned up a few times. This rearrangement joins TRBV29-1 to TRBJ1-2; D is unclear. The CDR3 runs to 13 residues. V was clipped by 3 bases and J by 0 bases, with 8 bases between them. Per germline, CDR1 SQVTM and CDR2 ANQGSEA. CDR3 loop: CSVDIPPNYGYTF. The CDR3 nucleotides read TGCAGCGTTGATATCCCTCCTAACTATGGCTACACCTTC.

V gene TRBV15 combines with J gene TRBJ1-2; TRBD1 matches 8 bases. After removal of 3 bases from V and 8 bases from J, the junction contained 8 bases not matched to a gene. The CDR3 runs to 14 residues. Germline-derived CDR1 and CDR2 are LNHNV and YYDKDF (reference sequence). The CDR3 region has the DNA TGTGCCACCAGCAGGCCCGACAGGGGTAGGGGCTACACCTTC. It translates to CATSRPDRGRGYTF. The complete variable domain, with remaining parts taken from reference TRBV15 and TRBJ1-2, reads DAMVIQNPRYQVTQFGKPVTLSCSQTLNHNVMYWYQQKSSQAPKLLFHYYDKDFNNEADTPDNFQSRRPNTSFCFLDIRSPGLGDTAMYLCATSRPDRGRGYTFGSGTRLTVV.

The genes are TRBV5-1 and TRBJ2-7; 7 bases match TRBD1. The V gene's germline CDR1 is SGHRS and CDR2 YFSETQ. This CDR3 comprises 15 residues. Unmatched junction bases numbered 11, after V lost 4 bases and J lost 4 bases. The CDR3 region has the DNA TGCGCCAGCAGCGCGTCCGGGACAGAGCTATACGAGCAGTACTTC. This gives the protein CASSASGTELYEQYF.

This rearrangement joins TRBV14 to TRBJ1-2; 8 bases are shared with TRBD1. V shed 1 base, J shed 6 bases, and the junction held 7 bases outside the gene matches. CDR3 length: 15 amino acids. CDR1 is SGHDN and CDR2 is FVKESK in the germline V gene. In DNA form, the CDR3 reads TGTGCCAGCAGCCAAGGGACAGGGCTGTCGGATGGCTACACCTTC. Translating gives CASSQGTGLSDGYTF.

This clonotype was seen just once. The chain joins TRBV15 to TRBJ1-2, with a tentative D call TRBD1 (5 bases). V was shortened by 0 bases and J by 6 bases, with 17 bases between the two germline ends. The CDR3 contains 16 residues. Germline CDR1 is LNHNV and CDR2 is YYDKDF (reference sequence). CDR3 region: CATSRDPKLGLDGYTF. CDR3 DNA sequence: TGTGCCACCAGCAGAGACCCCAAATTGGGGCTCGATGGCTACACCTTC.

This clonotype came up a few times. The chain has TRBV6-4 and TRBJ2-1; D may be TRBD1 or TRBD2 (5 bases each). The germline V and J ends were trimmed by 4 bases and 3 bases, with 19 bases remaining between them. Germline-derived CDR1 and CDR2 are MRHNA and SNTAGT. This CDR3 region has 17 residues. The CDR3 sequence is CASSVRTGANVYNEQFF. The CDR3 coding sequence is TGTGCCAGCAGTGTAAGGACTGGGGCTAATGTCTACAATGAGCAGTTCTTC.

This clonotype was detected a few times. The chain uses TRBV20-1 and TRBJ2-3; no clear D gene. Germline V lookup: CDR1 DFQATT, CDR2 SNEGSKA (reference sequence). CDR3 length: 17 residues. Trimming left V 0 bases short and J 0 bases short, with 16 bases between. The CDR3 protein is CSAREGPQTPSTDTQYF. CDR3 nucleotides: TGCAGTGCTAGAGAAGGCCCGCAGACACCTAGCACAGATACGCAGTATTTT.

This chain connects TRBV7-3 to TRBJ2-7, with 8 bases identical to TRBD1. CDR1 and CDR2 (germline): SGHTA, FQGTGA. The junction had 6 bases not matched to a gene; V was cut back by 3 bases and J by 2 bases. The CDR3 contains 15 residues. The CDR3 spells CASSLRQGSAYEQYF. In DNA form, the CDR3 reads TGTGCCAGCAGCTTGAGACAGGGGAGCGCCTACGAGCAGTACTTC.

J is TRBJ2-1 and V is TRBV3-1, with D unclear. V lost 0 bases to trimming and J lost 15 bases, with 18 bases between them. This CDR3 has 14 amino acids. CDR1 is LGHDT and CDR2 is YNNKEL in the germline V gene (reference sequence). The CDR3 is CASSQEKELTPPFF. CDR3 bases: TGTGCCAGCAGCCAAGAAAAGGAGCTGACCCCTCCGTTCTTC.

The chain employs TRBV10-3 and TRBJ1-1; D uncertain. CDR3 length: 12 residues. V lost 11 bases to trimming and J lost 2 bases, with 12 bases between them. The germline V gene has CDR1 ENHRY and CDR2 SYGVKD. The CDR3 spells CASLEGNTEAFF. In DNA, the CDR3 is TGTGCCTCCCTCGAGGGTAACACTGAAGCTTTCTTT.

This rearrangement joins TRBV10-3 to TRBJ2-7; no clear D. The assigned J gene may be wrong: the sequence end matches TRBJ2-4 better. CDR3 size: 14 residues. Germline-derived CDR1 and CDR2 are ENHRY and SYGVKD. CDR3 residues: CAISVVPDQNIQYF. In nucleotides, the CDR3 is TGTGCCATCAGTGTAGTACCTGACCAAAACATTCAGTACTTC.

The sample holds one count of this clonotype. V usage is TRBV20-1 and J usage is TRBJ1-4; weak D call: TRBD1 (5 bases). Germline assignment: CDR1 DFQATT and CDR2 SNEGSKA (reference sequence). The CDR3 sequence is 14 residues long. The CDR3: CSCAGGATNEKLFF. For the CDR3, the DNA is TGCAGCTGTGCCGGGGGGGCAACTAATGAAAAACTGTTTTTT.

The chain carries TRBV12-3 or TRBV12-4 and TRBJ2-5; 9 nucleotides line up with TRBD1. J lost 1 base, V lost 4 bases, and 7 bases had no gene match. The CDR3 is 16 amino acids. CDR3: CASSSPGTGPQETQYF. In DNA, the CDR3 is TGTGCCAGCAGTTCCCCCGGGACAGGGCCCCAAGAGACCCAGTACTTC.